The source of this T cell receptor (beta chain) is a study of PD-1 blockade in classical Hodgkin lymphoma. Study-level results: Reports described newly diagnosed patients as having lower baseline TCR diversity than healthy donors. By C4D1, diversity of CD4+ TCRs had risen significantly, whereas that of CD8+ TCRs had not.

Following autologous stem cell transplantation, relapse occurred in every patient, and exposure to brentuximab vedotin varied. Patients showed best responses of complete response, partial response or progressive disease. Assay used: immunoSEQ multiplex PCR; TCRdb lists only in-frame clones, some missing. The sample has some 40,000 clones, approximately 70% seen once. This clone showed up just a few times. Its antigen is unidentified. V was trimmed by 2 bases and J by 5 bases, leaving 9 bases between them. The CDR3 runs to 13 residues. Germline CDR1 SGHAT, CDR2 FQNNGV. The TCR originated in a human donor with classical Hodgkin lymphoma. The sample in question was peripheral blood mononuclear cells (PBMCs), obtained before the second cycle of nivolumab. The chain uses TRBV11-2 and TRBJ1-1; D might be TRBD1 (6 bases). CDR3 sequence: CASSLSQGTEAFF. The CDR3 DNA follows: TGTGCCAGCAGCTTAAGTCAGGGGACTGAAGCTTTCTTT.